The present entry profiles one T cell receptor (beta chain) with its context. These data originate in a study of neurological immune-mediated disorders. Study summary: There were some 34 multiple sclerosis patients; approximately 31 were relapsing-remitting and 3 were secondary progressive.

TCRdb processed the 5' RACE reads anew with MiXCR; each CDR3 protein has one entry. The data contain 69,000 or so distinct CDR3 sequences, under 5.5% of them seen just once; the ten biggest clones take up roughly 2.4%. Trimming took 6 bases from V and 0 from J; bases not matched to a gene: 11. CDR3 length equals 16 residues. Input material: PBMCs. This chain links TRBV12-3 or TRBV12-4 with TRBJ2-7, with TRBD2 matching over 7 bases. This TCR derives from a woman in her 70s with multiple sclerosis. The CDR3 DNA follows: TGTGCCAGCAGCCGCGCGGCTAGCGGAAGCTCCTACGAGCAGTACTTC. Amino acids: CASSRAASGSSYEQYF.